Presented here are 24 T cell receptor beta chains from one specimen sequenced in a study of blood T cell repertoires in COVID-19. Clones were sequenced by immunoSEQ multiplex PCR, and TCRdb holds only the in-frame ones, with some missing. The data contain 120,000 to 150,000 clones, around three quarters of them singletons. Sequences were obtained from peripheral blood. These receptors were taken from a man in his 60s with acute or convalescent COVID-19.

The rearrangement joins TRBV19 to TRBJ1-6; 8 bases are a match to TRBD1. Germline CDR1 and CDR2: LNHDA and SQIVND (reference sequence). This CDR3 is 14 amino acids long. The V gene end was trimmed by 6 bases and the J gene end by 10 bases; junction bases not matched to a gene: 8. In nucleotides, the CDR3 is TGTGCCAGTAGGGCCGGGACAGGCGACTCACCCCTCCACTTT. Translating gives CASRAGTGDSPLHF.

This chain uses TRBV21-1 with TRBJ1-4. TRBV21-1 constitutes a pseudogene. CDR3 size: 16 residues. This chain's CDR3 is CASSKEQRATNEKLFF. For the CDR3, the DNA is TGTGCCAGCAGCAAAGAGCAGCGTGCAACTAATGAAAAACTGTTTTTT.

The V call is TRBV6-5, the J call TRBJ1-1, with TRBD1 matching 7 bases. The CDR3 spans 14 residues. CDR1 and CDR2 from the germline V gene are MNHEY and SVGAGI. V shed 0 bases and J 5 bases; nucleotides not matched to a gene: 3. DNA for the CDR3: TGTGCCAGCAGTTACTCCGGCAGGGGGACTGAAGCTTTCTTT. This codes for CASSYSGRGTEAFF.

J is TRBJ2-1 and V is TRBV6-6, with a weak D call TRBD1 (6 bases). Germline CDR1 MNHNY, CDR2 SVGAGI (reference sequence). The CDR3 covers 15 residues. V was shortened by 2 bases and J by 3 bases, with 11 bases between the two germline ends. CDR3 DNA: TGTGCCAGCAGTTACCGGGACAAGGTCTACAATGAGCAGTTCTTC. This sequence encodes CASSYRDKVYNEQFF.

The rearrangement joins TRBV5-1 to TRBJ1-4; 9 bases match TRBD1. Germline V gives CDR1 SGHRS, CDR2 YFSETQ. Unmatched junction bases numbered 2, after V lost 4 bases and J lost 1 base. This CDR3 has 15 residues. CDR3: CASSGTGLTNEKLFF. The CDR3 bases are TGCGCCAGCAGCGGGACAGGGTTAACTAATGAAAAACTGTTTTTT.

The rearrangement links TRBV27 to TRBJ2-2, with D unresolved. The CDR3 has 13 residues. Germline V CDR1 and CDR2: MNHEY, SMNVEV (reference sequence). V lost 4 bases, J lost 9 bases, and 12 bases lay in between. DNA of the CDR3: TGTGCCAGCAGTTCAGGAATGAGTTGGGAGCTGTTTTTT. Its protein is CASSSGMSWELFF.

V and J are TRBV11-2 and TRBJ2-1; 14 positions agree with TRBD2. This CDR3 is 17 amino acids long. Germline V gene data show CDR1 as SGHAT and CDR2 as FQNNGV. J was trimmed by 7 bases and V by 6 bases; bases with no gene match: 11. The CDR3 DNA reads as TGTGCCAGCAGGCCACCTGGGACTAGCGGGAGTAAAAATGAGCAGTTCTTC. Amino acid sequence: CASRPPGTSGSKNEQFF.

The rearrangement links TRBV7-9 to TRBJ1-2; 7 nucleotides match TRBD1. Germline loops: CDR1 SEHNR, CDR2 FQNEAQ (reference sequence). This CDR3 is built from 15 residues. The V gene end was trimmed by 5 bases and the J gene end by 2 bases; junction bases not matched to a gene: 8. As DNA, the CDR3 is TGTGCCAGCAGCCAAGGGACAGCCCAAAACTATGGCTACACCTTC. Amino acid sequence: CASSQGTAQNYGYTF.

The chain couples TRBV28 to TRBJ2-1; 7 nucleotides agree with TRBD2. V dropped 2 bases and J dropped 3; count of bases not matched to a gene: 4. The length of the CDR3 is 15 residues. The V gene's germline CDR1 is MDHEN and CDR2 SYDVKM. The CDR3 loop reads CASSLASSGYNEQFF. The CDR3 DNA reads TGTGCCAGCAGTTTAGCATCTAGCGGCTACAATGAGCAGTTCTTC.

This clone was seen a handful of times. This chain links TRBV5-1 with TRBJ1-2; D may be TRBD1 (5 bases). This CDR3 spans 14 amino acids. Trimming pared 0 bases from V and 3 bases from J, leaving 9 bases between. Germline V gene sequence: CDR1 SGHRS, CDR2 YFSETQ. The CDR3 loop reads CASSLVGGDYGYTF. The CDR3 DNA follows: TGCGCCAGCAGCTTGGTCGGGGGAGACTATGGCTACACCTTC.

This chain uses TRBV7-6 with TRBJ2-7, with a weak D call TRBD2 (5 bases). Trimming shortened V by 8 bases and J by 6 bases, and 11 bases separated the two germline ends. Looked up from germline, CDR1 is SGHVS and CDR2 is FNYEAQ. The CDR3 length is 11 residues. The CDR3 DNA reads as TGTGCCAGCGAGGGAGTGGGCGAGCAGTACTTC. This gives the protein CASEGVGEQYF.

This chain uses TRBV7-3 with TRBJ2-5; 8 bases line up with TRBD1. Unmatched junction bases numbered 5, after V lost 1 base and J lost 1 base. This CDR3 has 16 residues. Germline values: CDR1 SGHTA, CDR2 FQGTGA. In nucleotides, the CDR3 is TGTGCCAGCAGCTTAAATCCCAGGGGGCCCCAAGAGACCCAGTACTTC. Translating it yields CASSLNPRGPQETQYF. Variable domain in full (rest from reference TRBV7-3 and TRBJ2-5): GAGVSQTPSNKVTEKGKYVELRCDPISGHTALYWYRQSLGQGPEFLIYFQGTGAADDSGLPNDRFFAVRPEGSVSTLKIQRTERGDSAVYLCASSLNPRGPQETQYFGPGTRLLVL.

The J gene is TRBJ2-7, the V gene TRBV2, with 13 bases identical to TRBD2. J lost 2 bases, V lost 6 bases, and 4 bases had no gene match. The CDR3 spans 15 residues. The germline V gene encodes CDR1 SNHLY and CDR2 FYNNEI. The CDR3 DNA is TGTGCCAGCAGCCTGGGACTAGCGGGGACCTACGAGCAGTACTTC. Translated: CASSLGLAGTYEQYF.

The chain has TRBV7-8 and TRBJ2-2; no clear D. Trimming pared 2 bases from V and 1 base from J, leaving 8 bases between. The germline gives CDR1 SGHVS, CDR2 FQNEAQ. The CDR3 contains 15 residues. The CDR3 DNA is TGTGCCAGCAGCTTATCCTATAAGAACACCGGGGAGCTGTTTTTT. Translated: CASSLSYKNTGELFF.

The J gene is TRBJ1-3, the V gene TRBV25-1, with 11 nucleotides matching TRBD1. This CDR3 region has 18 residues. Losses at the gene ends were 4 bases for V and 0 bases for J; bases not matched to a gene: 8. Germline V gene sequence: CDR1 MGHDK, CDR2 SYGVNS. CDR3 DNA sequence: TGTGCCAGCAGTGTCCCGGGACAGGGGGTGGGCTCTGGAAACACCATATATTTT. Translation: CASSVPGQGVGSGNTIYF.

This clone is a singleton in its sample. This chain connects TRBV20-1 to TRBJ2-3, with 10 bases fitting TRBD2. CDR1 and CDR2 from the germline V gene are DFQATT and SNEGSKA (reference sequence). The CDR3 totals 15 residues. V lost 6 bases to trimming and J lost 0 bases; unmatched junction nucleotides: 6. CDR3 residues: CSASLGLASTDTQYF. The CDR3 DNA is TGCAGTGCAAGTTTGGGACTAGCGAGCACAGATACGCAGTATTTT.

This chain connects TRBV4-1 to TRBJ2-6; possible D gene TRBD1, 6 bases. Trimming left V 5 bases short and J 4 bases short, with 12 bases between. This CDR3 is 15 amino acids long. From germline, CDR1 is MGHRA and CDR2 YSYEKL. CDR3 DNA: TGCGCCAGCAGCAAACAGGGTGACGGGGCCAACGTCCTGACTTTC. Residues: CASSKQGDGANVLTF.

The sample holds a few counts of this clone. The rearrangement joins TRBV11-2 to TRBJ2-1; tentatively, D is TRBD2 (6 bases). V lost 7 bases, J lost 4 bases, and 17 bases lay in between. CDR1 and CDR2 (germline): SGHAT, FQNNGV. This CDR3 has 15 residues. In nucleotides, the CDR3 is TGTGCCAGCACCGGAGTCGCGGGAAGGTACAATGAGCAGTTCTTC. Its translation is CASTGVAGRYNEQFF.

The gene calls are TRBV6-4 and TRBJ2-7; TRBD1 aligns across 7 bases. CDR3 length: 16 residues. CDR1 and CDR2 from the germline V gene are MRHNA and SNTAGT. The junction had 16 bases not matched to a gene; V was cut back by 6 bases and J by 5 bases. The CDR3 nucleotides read TGTGCCAGCAGGTACAGGGGTACGTTCAATGGGGACGAGCAGTACTTC. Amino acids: CASRYRGTFNGDEQYF.

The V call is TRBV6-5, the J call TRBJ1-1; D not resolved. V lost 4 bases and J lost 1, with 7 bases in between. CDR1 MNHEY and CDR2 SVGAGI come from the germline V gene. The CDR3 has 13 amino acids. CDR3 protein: CASSSLANTEAFF. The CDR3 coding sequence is TGTGCCAGCAGTTCACTCGCGAACACTGAAGCTTTCTTT.

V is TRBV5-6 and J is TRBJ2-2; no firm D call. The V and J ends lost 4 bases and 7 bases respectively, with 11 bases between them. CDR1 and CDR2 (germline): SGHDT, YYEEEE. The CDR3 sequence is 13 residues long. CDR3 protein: CASSLQPGGELFF. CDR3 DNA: TGTGCCAGCAGCCTACAACCGGGCGGGGAGCTGTTTTTT.

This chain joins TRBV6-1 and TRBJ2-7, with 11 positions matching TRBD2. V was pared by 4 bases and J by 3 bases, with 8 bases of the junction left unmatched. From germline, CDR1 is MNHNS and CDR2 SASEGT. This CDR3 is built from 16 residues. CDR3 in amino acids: CASSVSLAGGNYEQYF. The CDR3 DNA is TGTGCCAGCAGTGTTTCCCTAGCGGGGGGCAACTACGAGCAGTACTTC.

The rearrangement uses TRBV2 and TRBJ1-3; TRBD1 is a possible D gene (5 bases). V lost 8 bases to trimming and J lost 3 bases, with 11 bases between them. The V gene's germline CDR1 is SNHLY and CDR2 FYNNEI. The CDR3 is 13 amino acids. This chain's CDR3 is CASEQGSGNTIYF. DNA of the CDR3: TGTGCCAGCGAGCAGGGTAGTGGAAACACCATATATTTT.

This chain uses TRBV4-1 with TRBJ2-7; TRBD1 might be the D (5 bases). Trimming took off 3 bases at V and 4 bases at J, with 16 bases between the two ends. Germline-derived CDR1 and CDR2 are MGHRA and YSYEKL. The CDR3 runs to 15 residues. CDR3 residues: CASSQRQQGGYEQYF. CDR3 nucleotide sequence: TGCGCCAGCAGCCAGCGCCAGCAGGGTGGATACGAGCAGTACTTC.